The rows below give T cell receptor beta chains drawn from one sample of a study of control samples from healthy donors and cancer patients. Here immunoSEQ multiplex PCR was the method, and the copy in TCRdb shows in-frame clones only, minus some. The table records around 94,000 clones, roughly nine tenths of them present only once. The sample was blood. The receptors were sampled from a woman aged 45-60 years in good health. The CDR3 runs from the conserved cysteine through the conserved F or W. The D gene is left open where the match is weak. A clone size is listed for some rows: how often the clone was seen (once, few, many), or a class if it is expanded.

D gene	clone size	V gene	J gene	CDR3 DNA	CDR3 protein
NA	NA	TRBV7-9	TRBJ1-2	TGTGCCAGCAGCCAAGGGGGAATAAACTATGGCTACACCTTC	CASSQGGINYGYTF
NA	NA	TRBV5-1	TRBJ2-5	TGCGCCAGCAGCTTGGGGCCCGGACGGTTCCAAGAGACCCAGTACTTC	CASSLGPGRFQETQYF
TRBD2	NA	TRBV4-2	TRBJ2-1	TGTGCCAGCAGAATAGCGGGAGGGGTAAATGAGCAGTTCTTC	CASRIAGGVNEQFF
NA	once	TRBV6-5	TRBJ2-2	TGTGCCACGACAGGCACGAACACCGGGGAGCTGTTTTTT	CATTGTNTGELFF
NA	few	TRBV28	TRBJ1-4	TGTGCCAGCAGGCCAGGACCGGGACGGAGAGGGGAAAAACTGTTTTTT	CASRPGPGRRGEKLFF
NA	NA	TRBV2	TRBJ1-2	TGTGCCAGCACAGGCCCAGCGGGGCCCTATGGCTACACCTTC	CASTGPAGPYGYTF
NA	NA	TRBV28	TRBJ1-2	TGTGCCAGCAGTCTAACCGGGACGTACTATGGCTACACCTTC	CASSLTGTYYGYTF
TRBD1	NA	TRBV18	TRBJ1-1	TGTGCCAGCTCACCCATCCGGACAGGATCGAACACTGAAGCTTTCTTT	CASSPIRTGSNTEAFF
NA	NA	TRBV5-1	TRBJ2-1	TGCGCCAGCAGCTTTGGGCGCGGTGCCAATGAGCAGTTCTTC	CASSFGRGANEQFF
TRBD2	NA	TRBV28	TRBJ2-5	TGTGCCAGCAGTTGGGGGGGGGAGACCCAGTACTTC	CASSWGGETQYF
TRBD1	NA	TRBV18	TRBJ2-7	TGTGCCAGCTCACCACCGTCGCAGGGGGCCTACGAGCAGTACTTC	CASSPPSQGAYEQYF
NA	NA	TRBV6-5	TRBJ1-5	TGTGCCAGCAGTTACAGTCTGGATCAGCCCCAGCATTTT	CASSYSLDQPQHF
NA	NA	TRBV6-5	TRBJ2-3	TGTGCCAGCAGTAGGGGTGAGGATAAAGATACGCAGTATTTT	CASSRGEDKDTQYF
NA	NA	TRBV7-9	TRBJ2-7	TGTGCCAGCAGCTTAGCCTTAGTGTTCGACGGGCACGAGCAGTACTTC	CASSLALVFDGHEQYF
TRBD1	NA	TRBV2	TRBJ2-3	TGTGCCAGCAGAGCGGACAGGGTAGCGCGAGGCGGCACAGATACGCAGTATTTT	CASRADRVARGGTDTQYF
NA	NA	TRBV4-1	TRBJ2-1	TGCGCCAGCAGCCAAATTAAGGGCTACAATGAGCAGTTCTTC	CASSQIKGYNEQFF
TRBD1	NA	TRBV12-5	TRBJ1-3	TGTGCTAGTGGTCCTCAGGGGGCTGGAAACACCATATATTTT	CASGPQGAGNTIYF
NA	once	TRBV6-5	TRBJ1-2	TGTGCCAGCAGTTACTCGATTGTAGGGGATGGCTACACCTTC	CASSYSIVGDGYTF
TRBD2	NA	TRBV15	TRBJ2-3	TGTGCCACCAGCAGAGGCGGGGGGGCAACAGATACGCAGTATTTT	CATSRGGGATDTQYF
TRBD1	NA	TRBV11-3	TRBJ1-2	TGTGCCAGCAGCCCTTTACAGGGGGCCGACGGCGGCTACACCTTC	CASSPLQGADGGYTF
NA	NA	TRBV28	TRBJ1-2	TGTGCCAGCACCACCTTGGTTATAGCCGAGGGTGGCTACACCTTC	CASTTLVIAEGGYTF
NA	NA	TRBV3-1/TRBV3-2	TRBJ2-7	TGTGCCAGCAGCCAAGTAGTGGCAGGGGCCTTCTCCTACGAGCAGTACTTC	CASSQVVAGAFSYEQYF